These 13 T cell receptor beta chains originate from one sample sequenced in a study of cytomegalovirus exposure and HLA in healthy donors. The study ran its PCR with 60 Vbeta and 13 Jbeta primers. Using immunoSEQ multiplex PCR, the repertoire was profiled, and TCRdb retains in-frame clones only, with some absent. Of about 96,000 clones detected, around 79% appear once; the ten largest clones hold roughly 3.2%. The sample comprised PBMCs. The receptors were gathered from a female donor in good health and CMV-seropositive.

This chain connects TRBV15 to TRBJ2-1; TRBD2 might be the D (5 bases). Per germline, CDR1 LNHNV and CDR2 YYDKDF (reference sequence). This CDR3 comprises 12 residues. V was shortened by 1 base and J by 12 bases, with 10 bases between the two germline ends. The CDR3 nucleotides are TGTGCCACCAGCAGAGCCTCCGAGGGGCAGTTCTTC. Its translation: CATSRASEGQFF.

This chain uses TRBV11-2 with TRBJ1-2; 7 bases agree with TRBD1. CDR3 length equals 13 residues. Germline lookup yields CDR1 SGHAT and CDR2 FQNNGV. V lost 6 bases and J lost 3; bases outside the gene matches: 4. The CDR3 DNA reads TGTGCCAGCAGGGAGACAGGGTACTATGGCTACACCTTC. The encoded protein is CASRETGYYGYTF. Full variable domain (rest looked up from reference TRBV11-2 and TRBJ1-2): EAGVAQSPRYKIIEKRQSVAFWCNPISGHATLYWYQQILGQGPKLLIQFQNNGVVDDSQLPKDRFSAERLKGVDSTLKIQPAKLEDSAVYLCASRETGYYGYTFGSGTRLTVV.

The chain has TRBV30 and TRBJ2-1, with D maybe TRBD1 (6 bases). Trimming shortened V by 4 bases and J by 2 bases, and 12 bases separated the two germline ends. The CDR3 length is 14 residues. Germline assignment: CDR1 GTSNPN and CDR2 SVGIG (reference sequence). Here the CDR3 reads CAWNRENTYNEQFF. CDR3 nucleotide sequence: TGTGCCTGGAACAGGGAGAACACCTACAATGAGCAGTTCTTC.

The chain couples TRBV7-8 to TRBJ2-7; 7 bases match TRBD2. Germline V gene lookup returns CDR1 SGHVS and CDR2 FQNEAQ. This CDR3 spans 15 amino acids. Trimming removed 3 bases from V and 2 bases from J; junction bases left unmatched: 7. CDR3 amino acids: CASSFGTIQTYEQYF. In DNA form, the CDR3 reads TGTGCCAGCAGCTTCGGGACTATACAAACCTACGAGCAGTACTTC. Using reference TRBV7-8 and TRBJ2-7 for the parts outside the CDR3, the full variable domain is GAGVSQSPRYKVAKRGQDVALRCDPISGHVSLFWYQQALGQGPEFLTYFQNEAQLDKSGLPSDRFFAERPEGSVSTLKIQRTQQEDSAVYLCASSFGTIQTYEQYFGPGTRLTVT.

A single count supports this clone. The genes are TRBV15 and TRBJ1-1; D remains ambiguous. The germline gives CDR1 LNHNV, CDR2 YYDKDF (reference sequence). The CDR3 covers 13 residues. V was trimmed by 1 base and J by 6 bases, leaving 9 bases between them. CDR3 loop: CATSRGQVAEAFF. CDR3 coding DNA: TGTGCCACCAGCAGAGGTCAGGTAGCTGAAGCTTTCTTT.

The chain is built from TRBV28 and TRBJ2-3, with 12 bases fitting TRBD2. The germline CDR1 and CDR2 sequences are MDHEN and SYDVKM. CDR3 size: 20 residues. V shed 4 bases and J 4 bases; nucleotides not matched to a gene: 18. This CDR3 reads CASSWDLRTSGNYGADTQYF. DNA of the CDR3: TGTGCCAGCAGTTGGGACCTCAGGACTAGCGGGAATTACGGTGCAGATACGCAGTATTTT.

Only one count was recorded for this clone. Other nucleotide sequences in the sample specify the same CDR3. The gene calls are TRBV9 and TRBJ1-6; the D gene is possibly TRBD1 (5 bases). Trimming took off 3 bases at V and 6 bases at J, with 13 bases between the two ends. Germline V gives CDR1 SGDLS, CDR2 YYNGEE. This CDR3 is 15 amino acids long. The DNA for the CDR3 is TGTGCCAGCAGCGCCAGGCAGGGACTTAATTCACCCCTCCACTTT. This encodes CASSARQGLNSPLHF.

This clone was detected only a few times. The chain is built from TRBV6-5 and TRBJ1-1; 9 bases map to TRBD1. The junction had 2 bases not matched to a gene; V was cut back by 6 bases and J by 3 bases. Looked up from germline, CDR1 is MNHEY and CDR2 is SVGAGI. The CDR3 sequence is 13 residues long. The CDR3 sequence is CASSRDRDTEAFF. The CDR3 coding sequence is TGTGCCAGCAGCCGGGACAGGGACACTGAAGCTTTCTTT.

The rearrangement links TRBV5-1 to TRBJ2-1; 8 bases are shared with TRBD2. Germline trimming cut 0 bases from V and 0 bases from J; bases unmatched to any gene: 11. Germline V gives CDR1 SGHRS, CDR2 YFSETQ. The CDR3 is made up of 19 amino acids. The CDR3, as DNA: TGCGCCAGCAGCTTGGGGCCCGGGGGGGCATCGAGCTCCTACAATGAGCAGTTCTTC. Protein: CASSLGPGGASSSYNEQFF.

This clone was recorded a few times. The chain couples TRBV7-3 to TRBJ2-1, with 12 bases lining up with TRBD2. The CDR3 is made up of 20 amino acids. CDR1 and CDR2 from the germline V gene are SGHTA and FQGTGA. Trimming removed 4 bases from V and 4 bases from J; junction bases left unmatched: 17. The CDR3 loop reads CASSSLTSGRVLAPYNEQFF. The DNA of the CDR3 is TGTGCCAGCAGCTCACTGACTAGCGGGAGAGTTTTAGCCCCATACAATGAGCAGTTCTTC.

This chain links TRBV2 with TRBJ2-7; D is perhaps TRBD2 (7 bases). The V end was cut by 7 bases, the J end by 6 bases, with 22 bases between. Looked up from germline, CDR1 is SNHLY and CDR2 is FYNNEI. This CDR3 is 15 amino acids long. As DNA, the CDR3 is TGTGCCAGCACTCTCGGGGGGCGCCGGGGGAGCGAGCAGTACTTC. Protein product: CASTLGGRRGSEQYF.

Here the CDR3 DNA reads TGTGCCAGCAGTAGGGACAGGGAGAACACTGAAGCTTTCTTT. Protein product: CASSRDRENTEAFF. The chain combines TRBV6-1 with TRBJ1-1; 9 nucleotides agree with TRBD1. The CDR3 extends over 14 amino acids. After removal of 5 bases from V and 1 base from J, the junction contained 2 bases not matched to a gene. Germline values: CDR1 MNHNS, CDR2 SASEGT.

The V gene is TRBV6-5, the J gene TRBJ1-6; D uncertain. With 6 bases removed from V and 8 bases from J, the gap between germline ends came to 8 bases. The length of the CDR3 is 12 residues. The germline CDR1 and CDR2 sequences are MNHEY and SVGAGI. The CDR3 reads CASSLRDSPLHF. CDR3 sequence (DNA): TGTGCCAGCAGCCTCCGGGATTCACCCCTCCACTTT.